The present TCR beta chain was sequenced within a study of cytomegalovirus exposure and HLA in healthy donors. For this clone: Antigen unknown.

This PCR relied on a set of 60 Vbeta primers and 13 Jbeta primers. Clones were read by immunoSEQ multiplex PCR, and TCRdb kept only the in-frame ones, dropping some. The sample carries some 160,000 clones, over 80% recorded once. CDR3 length equals 18 residues. Germline V gene data show CDR1 as SGDLS and CDR2 as YYNGEE. Germline trimming cut 0 bases from V and 0 bases from J; bases unmatched to any gene: 8. Whole-study results and caveats: A likely sequencing artifact accounted for one observed cluster of highly shared sequence variants. Altogether, 164 TCR beta chains were recorded as cytomegalovirus-associated.

This clonotype was obtained from a male donor in good health and CMV-seronegative. The V call is TRBV9, the J call TRBJ2-2; TRBD2 matches 7 bases. Sequenced sample: PBMCs. The CDR3 sequence is CASSVARRGRANTGELFF. CDR3 DNA sequence: TGTGCCAGCAGCGTAGCTCGCCGGGGGAGGGCGAACACCGGGGAGCTGTTTTTT.